This TCR beta chain was recovered during a study of cytomegalovirus exposure and HLA in healthy donors. Overall study context: Later analysis reported that the 95 to 150 validation repertoires shared the platform of the 650 to 700 first-cohort repertoires. Study outcomes and limitations: A later analysis found first-cohort TCR clusters tended to co-occur in the 90 to 150 validation repertoires. There were 150 or so TCR beta chains listed as cytomegalovirus-associated.

In the case of this clone: Its specificity is not known.

Sequencing was performed with immunoSEQ multiplex PCR; in TCRdb, only in-frame clones are kept and a portion is missing. The sample carries 220,000 or so clones, around nine tenths recorded once. Trimming took 0 bases from V and 4 from J; bases not matched to a gene: 9. This CDR3 contains 16 residues. Per germline, CDR1 SGHDN and CDR2 FVKESK. The chain links TRBV14 to TRBJ2-7; 7 positions match TRBD2. The sample comprised PBMCs. The sequence came from a woman between 18 and 29 years old in good health and CMV-seropositive. The CDR3 here is CASSQDEGGPRYEQYF. CDR3 nucleotide sequence: TGTGCCAGCAGCCAAGATGAGGGAGGGCCCCGGTACGAGCAGTACTTC.